The subject of this entry is one T cell receptor (beta chain). Data came from immunoSEQ multiplex PCR; TCRdb stores just in-frame clones and leaves some out. This sample has about 380,000 clones, with 95% found just once. This sample was included in a study of shared T cell receptors in the human thymus. CDR3 length: 16 residues. Trimming pared 6 bases from V and 1 base from J, leaving 18 bases between. Germline CDR1 MNHEY, CDR2 SMNVEV (reference sequence). The chain employs TRBV27 and TRBJ1-2; no definite D call. Sequencing was carried out using thymocytes. The TCR was taken from a human donor. In DNA form, the CDR3 reads TGTGCCAGCAGCCGCATTACGCACAGAGTTAACTATGGCTACACCTTC. Protein: CASSRITHRVNYGYTF.